These 9 T cell receptor beta chains originate from one sample sequenced in a study of human T cells and chemical hapten exposure. MiXCR was run by TCRdb on the RACE reads, yielding one entry per CDR3 protein. The sample lists some 36,000 distinct CDR3 sequences, over 7.5% seen once, with roughly 25% in the top ten. Indicated time point: patch test 3, about 24 weeks after DPC sensitization. Noted treatment: therapeutic diphenylcyclopropenone sensitization with weekly scalp DPC. Blood, whole and unfractionated, served as the source for total RNA extraction. Sequenced material: whole blood, taken in connection with sensitization to the hapten diphenylcyclopropenone (DPC). The receptors stem from a man over 45 with alopecia areata. Some clones in this sample may be carry-over from other donors' samples.

The rearrangement joins TRBV18 to TRBJ2-7, with D maybe TRBD1 (5 bases). CDR1 is KGHSH and CDR2 is LQKENI in the germline V gene. The CDR3 sequence is 13 residues long. V shed 4 bases and J shed 5 bases, with 12 bases lying between them. The CDR3 nucleotides read TGTGCCAGCTCACTTCAGGGTCCCGACGAGCAGTACTTC. Amino acid sequence: CASSLQGPDEQYF.

This clonotype was detected many times. The V call is TRBV7-2, the J call TRBJ1-1; tentatively, D is TRBD1 (6 bases). The V end lost 6 bases, the J end lost 5 bases, and 16 bases lay between the germline ends. The CDR3 loop spans 14 amino acids. Germline V gene lookup returns CDR1 SGHTA and CDR2 FQGNSA. The CDR3 DNA follows: TGTGCCAGCAGGTACGACAGGTCGAGAACTGAAGCTTTCTTT. Its protein product is CASRYDRSRTEAFF. The full variable domain, its missing parts supplied by reference TRBV7-2 and TRBJ1-1, is GAGVSQSPSNKVTEKGKDVELRCDPISGHTALYWYRQSLGQGLEFLIYFQGNSAPDKSGLPSDRFSAERTGGSVSTLTIQRTQQEDSAVYLCASRYDRSRTEAFFGQGTRLTVV.

This clonotype occurred a few times. The chain uses TRBV10-3 and TRBJ2-3, with 8 bases identical to TRBD1. The V and J ends lost 6 bases and 2 bases, in that order; junction bases with no gene match: 1. The CDR3 extends over 13 amino acids. Germline V lookup: CDR1 ENHRY, CDR2 SYGVKD. Here the CDR3 reads CAIRTGVTDTQYF. CDR3 nucleotides: TGTGCCATCAGGACAGGGGTCACAGATACGCAGTATTTT.

This clonotype was observed at least ten times. This sequence joins TRBV18 and TRBJ2-2; weak D call: TRBD1 (6 bases). The germline V gene has CDR1 KGHSH and CDR2 LQKENI. This CDR3 comprises 16 residues. V shed 3 bases and J shed 1 base, with 12 bases lying between them. CDR3 region: CASSPGTGKNTGELFF. The CDR3, as DNA: TGTGCCAGCTCACCCGGAACAGGGAAGAACACCGGGGAGCTGTTTTTT. Full variable domain (missing parts from reference TRBV18 and TRBJ2-2): NAGVMQNPRHLVRRRGQEARLRCSPMKGHSHVYWYRQLPEEGLKFMVYLQKENIIDESGMPKERFSAEFPKEGPSILRIQQVVRGDSAAYFCASSPGTGKNTGELFFGEGSRLTVL.

V usage is TRBV29-1 and J usage is TRBJ2-3; no clear D gene. The ends were cut back, 0 bases at V and 7 bases at J, with 14 bases in the middle. CDR3 length equals 14 residues. In germline, CDR1 is SQVTM, CDR2 ANQGSEA. The CDR3 DNA reads TGCAGCGTTGAAGATTTCACCCTCACGAATACGCAGTATTTT. The encoded protein is CSVEDFTLTNTQYF.

Many counts were recorded for this clonotype. The chain joins TRBV15 to TRBJ2-3; 10 bases match TRBD2. Germline values: CDR1 LNHNV, CDR2 YYDKDF (reference sequence). V was pared by 1 base and J by 1 base, with 2 bases of the junction left unmatched. This CDR3 contains 16 residues. DNA of the CDR3: TGTGCCACCAGCAGAGGCGGGACTAGCGGCACAGATACGCAGTATTTT. The encoded protein is CATSRGGTSGTDTQYF.

This clonotype has a handful of counts. The chain employs TRBV4-3 and TRBJ2-2; D is perhaps TRBD2 (6 bases). V was clipped by 0 bases and J by 5 bases, with 13 bases between them. Germline assignment: CDR1 LGHNA and CDR2 YSLEER. The CDR3 covers 16 residues. The CDR3 region has the DNA TGCGCCAGCAGCCAAGATGGAGCGGGCCGAACCGGGGAGCTGTTTTTT. Its protein is CASSQDGAGRTGELFF.

This clonotype was recorded many times. This CDR3 reads CASSLGSSYYEQYF. The DNA of the CDR3 is TGTGCCAGCAGCTTAGGCTCCAGCTACTACGAGCAGTACTTC. The chain couples TRBV7-9 to TRBJ2-7; D uncertain. V was pared by 1 base and J by 3 bases, with 10 bases between. The length of the CDR3 is 14 residues. Germline V lookup: CDR1 SEHNR, CDR2 FQNEAQ (reference sequence).

There are many counts of this clonotype. This sequence joins TRBV6-1 and TRBJ1-1, with 9 bases lining up with TRBD1. CDR3 length: 16 amino acids. From germline, CDR1 is MNHNS and CDR2 SASEGT. V shed 7 bases, J shed 3 bases, and the junction held 12 bases outside the gene matches. The chain's CDR3 is CASTARPGTGYTEAFF. The CDR3, as DNA: TGTGCCAGCACCGCAAGGCCTGGGACAGGGTACACTGAAGCTTTCTTT.